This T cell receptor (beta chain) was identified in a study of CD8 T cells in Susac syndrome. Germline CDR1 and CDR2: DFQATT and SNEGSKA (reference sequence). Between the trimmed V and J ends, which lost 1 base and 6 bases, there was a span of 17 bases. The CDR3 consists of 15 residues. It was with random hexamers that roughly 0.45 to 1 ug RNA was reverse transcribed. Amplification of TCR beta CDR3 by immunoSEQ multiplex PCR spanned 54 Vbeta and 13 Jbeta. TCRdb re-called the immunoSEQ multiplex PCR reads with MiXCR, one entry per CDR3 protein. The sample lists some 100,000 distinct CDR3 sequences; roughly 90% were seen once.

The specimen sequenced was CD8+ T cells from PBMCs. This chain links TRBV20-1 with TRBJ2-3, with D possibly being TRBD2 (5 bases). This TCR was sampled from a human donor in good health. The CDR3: CSARGDGLFADTQYF. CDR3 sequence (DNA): TGCAGTGCTAGAGGTGACGGACTGTTCGCGGATACGCAGTATTTT.